This TCR beta chain was profiled in a study of Graves' ophthalmopathy and Graves' hyperthyroidism. J lost 4 bases, V lost 8 bases, and 12 bases had no gene match. CDR1 MNHEY and CDR2 SMNVEV come from the germline V gene (reference sequence). This CDR3 region has 15 residues. Amplification of the TCR beta CDR3 regions used RNA transcripts (as template). Investigators did first-round RT-PCR with HTBI primers, then second-round multiplex PCR. MiXCR, applied by TCRdb to the multiplex PCR reads, yields one record per CDR3 protein. The top ten clones hold around 45% of a sample with 200,000 to 250,000 distinct CDR3 sequences, roughly 21% of them seen once. This clonotype occurred many times. The study enrolled ophthalmopathy donors with moderate-to-severe activity, CAS ≥3, NOSPECS ≥4 and duration under 3 months. Out of around 10 ml of fresh peripheral blood, PBMCs were obtained.

Sequenced: peripheral blood. This chain connects TRBV27 to TRBJ2-5; 8 positions match TRBD2. This TCR derives from a woman in her 50s with Graves' ophthalmopathy. DNA of the CDR3: TGTGCCAGCCGTCCGGGAGGGCCATGGGGAGAGACCCAGTACTTC. Amino acid sequence: CASRPGGPWGETQYF.